The entry below describes one TCR beta chain. Its specificity is unknown. Using 32 V and 13 J primers, multiplex PCR amplified TCR beta CDR3. TCRdb re-derived calls from the multiplex PCR reads in MiXCR, one entry per CDR3 protein. This sample carries around 6,700 distinct CDR3 sequences, under 25% of them seen once, and the ten largest clones take over 8.5%. CDR3 size: 15 residues. Germline trimming cut 0 bases from V and 7 bases from J; bases unmatched to any gene: 8. Looked up from germline, CDR1 is MNHEY and CDR2 is SVGAGI. The data originate from a study of immune heterogeneity within non-small cell lung tumors. Study as a whole: With respect to histology, the tumors encompassed a few squamous cell carcinomas, under 11 non-squamous carcinomas and 1 not otherwise specified.

Overall study findings and caveats: The correlation between local T-cell clonality and local tumor mutational burden was positive, moderate in strength and statistically significant, with R 0.3 to 0.35. High-frequency T-cell receptor beta clonotypes differed largely between individual patients. Identical dominant CDR3 beta clonotypes were found recurring across a patient's tumor sites, along with site-unique high-frequency clones.

Bulk tumor genomic DNA (roughly 630 ng per sample) served as template. Biopsies that were spaced far apart were taken, several per primary tumor, during surgery. The cohort was untreated, with newly diagnosed non-small cell lung cancer undergoing curative surgery. Sequencing was performed on lung tumor tissue. This sequence joins TRBV6-5 and TRBJ2-7, with 8 positions matching TRBD1. The sequence was collected from an older man with non-small cell lung cancer. The CDR3 region has the DNA TGTGCCAGCAGTTACTCGTCAGGGGGCGCAGGGGAGCAGTACTTC. Its protein is CASSYSSGGAGEQYF.